Listed below are T cell receptor beta chains from one sample, sequenced in a study of blood T cell repertoires in COVID-19. Only in-frame clones appear in the TCRdb table, and some are missing; sequencing was by immunoSEQ multiplex PCR. The table lists tens of thousands of clones, roughly 80% of them singletons. The specimen sequenced was peripheral blood. The receptors were gathered from a human donor with acute or convalescent COVID-19. The donor label of this sample is uncertain. The CDR3 runs from the conserved cysteine through the conserved F or W. A D gene is named only where the DNA matches it firmly. Clone size is shown for a subset of rows, as once, few, many or a class of expanded clone.

v_gene,j_gene,abundance,d_gene,len,CDR3aa,CDR3nt
TRBV19,TRBJ1-5,.,.,17,CASSIATGGGPNQPQHF,TGTGCCAGTAGTATTGCGACGGGGGGGGGACCTAATCAGCCCCAGCATTTT
TRBV24-1,TRBJ2-3,.,TRBD1,17,CATSDPLTGVSRHTQYF,TGTGCCACCAGTGACCCCCTGACAGGGGTTAGCAGACATACGCAGTATTTT
TRBV6-2/TRBV6-3,TRBJ2-2,few,.,18,CASSYLTGTPLNTGELFF,TGTGCCAGCAGTTACCTAACCGGGACACCATTAAACACCGGGGAGCTGTTTTTT
TRBV27,TRBJ1-1,.,TRBD1,15,CASSLLGQGGTEAFF,TGTGCCAGCAGTTTACTGGGACAGGGTGGGACTGAAGCTTTCTTT
TRBV25-1,TRBJ1-6,.,.,16,CASSELGQQGSSPLHF,TGTGCCAGCAGTGAATTAGGTCAGCAGGGCAGTTCACCCCTCCACTTT
TRBV3-1/TRBV3-2,TRBJ2-1,once,.,12,CASSHSDNEQFF,TGTGCCAGCAGCCATTCGGACAATGAGCAGTTCTTC
TRBV10-3,TRBJ1-1,few,.,13,CAISEPGNTEAFF,TGTGCCATCAGTGAGCCAGGGAACACTGAAGCTTTCTTT
TRBV29-1,TRBJ2-5,.,TRBD2,18,CSVEDPRKKAGVLKTQYF,TGCAGCGTTGAAGATCCCCGGAAGAAAGCGGGAGTTCTTAAGACCCAGTACTTC
TRBV7-2,TRBJ1-5,.,TRBD1,16,CASSINPGQGNQPQHF,TGTGCCAGCAGCATCAATCCGGGACAGGGCAATCAGCCCCAGCATTTT
TRBV29-1,TRBJ1-2,.,TRBD1,15,CSVVFRAGGRNGYTF,TGCAGCGTTGTCTTCCGGGCAGGGGGTCGGAACGGCTACACCTTC
TRBV6-1,TRBJ2-7,.,.,10,CASSDGLGQF,TGTGCCAGCAGTGATGGGCTAGGACAGTTC
TRBV6-4,TRBJ1-2,.,TRBD1,15,CASSGDREANYGYTF,TGTGCCAGCAGTGGGGACAGGGAAGCTAACTATGGCTACACCTTC
TRBV20-1,TRBJ2-3,.,.,14,CSASNRAGGDTQYF,TGCAGTGCTAGTAACAGGGCTGGGGGAGATACGCAGTATTTT
TRBV7-9,TRBJ2-2,.,.,16,CASRKNRVSSTGELFF,TGTGCCAGCAGAAAGAACAGGGTCTCTAGCACCGGGGAGCTGTTTTTT
TRBV19,TRBJ2-3,.,.,18,CASRRGTRPTFSTDTQYF,TGTGCCAGTAGAAGGGGAACCCGCCCGACCTTTAGCACAGATACGCAGTATTTT
TRBV9,TRBJ2-2,.,TRBD2,16,CASSPSSGKRTGELFF,TGTGCCAGCAGCCCTTCTAGCGGGAAACGTACCGGGGAGCTGTTTTTT
TRBV5-1,TRBJ2-2,.,TRBD1,17,CASSHQGVALNTGELFF,TGCGCCAGCAGCCACCAGGGGGTGGCGTTGAACACCGGGGAGCTGTTTTTT
TRBV7-9,TRBJ2-7,.,.,16,CASSRMGTTTSYEQYF,TGTGCCAGCAGTAGGATGGGGACAACAACCTCGTACGAGCAGTACTTC
TRBV5-6,TRBJ2-1,.,TRBD2,17,CASSSGGIGTSGNEQFF,TGTGCCAGCAGCTCCGGCGGGATTGGGACTAGCGGGAATGAGCAGTTCTTC
TRBV19,TRBJ2-3,.,TRBD2,15,CASSKAGGRTDTQYF,TGTGCCAGTAGTAAAGCGGGGGGACGCACAGATACGCAGTATTTT
TRBV5-6,TRBJ2-7,once,.,15,CASSSWGTVPYEQYF,TGTGCCAGCAGTTCCTGGGGCACAGTCCCCTACGAGCAGTACTTC
TRBV28,TRBJ2-1,once,.,14,CASRLTGLNNEQFF,TGTGCCAGCAGGCTTACAGGGTTGAACAATGAGCAGTTCTTC
TRBV12-3/TRBV12-4,TRBJ2-5,.,.,11,CASSLSETQYF,TGTGCCAGCAGTTTAAGCGAGACCCAGTACTTC
TRBV28,TRBJ2-2,.,.,16,CASSPEDTYNTGELFF,TGTGCCAGCAGTCCCGAAGACACCTATAACACCGGGGAGCTGTTTTTT
TRBV12-2,TRBJ1-3,.,.,17,CASRPHLGTGGENTIYF,TGTGCAAGTCGCCCGCACCTCGGGACAGGGGGCGAGAACACCATATATTTT
TRBV1,TRBJ2-1,few,.,15,CTSSTNDRSSNEQFF,TGCACCAGCAGCACGAACGACAGGTCGTCCAATGAGCAGTTCTTC
TRBV18,TRBJ2-3,.,.,12,CASSPRQGTTDF,TGTGCCAGCTCACCACGCCAGGGCACCACCGATTTT
TRBV7-6,TRBJ2-1,few,.,17,CASSLRERGRAYNEQFF,TGTGCCAGCAGCTTAAGGGAAAGGGGGAGGGCCTACAATGAGCAGTTCTTC